This TCR beta chain was observed in a study of blood T cell repertoires in COVID-19. The overall study: The United States, Italy and Spain were the sources of the acute and convalescent COVID-19 samples.

Per the original data handling: Quantification of nucleated cells was approximated via reference gene primer amplification. The repertoire was sequenced with immunoSEQ multiplex PCR; TCRdb's copy has only in-frame clones and lacks some. V and J calls and clone size are given by that table; D and trimming were obtained from the DNA. The sample includes 150,000 to 200,000 clones, about 79% of them seen just once. Germline V gene data show CDR1 as KGHSH and CDR2 as LQKENI. The CDR3 has 17 amino acids. V lost 4 bases, J lost 0 bases, and 19 bases lay in between. Cohort placement rested on clinical history that participants reported themselves. Donors in Cohort 3 counted as recovered after two negative PCRs, clearance, or symptom resolution.

J is TRBJ2-7 and V is TRBV18; D is possibly TRBD1 (5 bases). Sequencing used PBMCs or T cells enriched from blood (not recorded which). This receptor was taken from a man in his forties or fifties who had recovered from COVID-19. This CDR3 is CASSRRVRQWPSYEQYF. The CDR3 DNA is TGTGCCAGCTCACGAAGGGTTAGACAGTGGCCCTCCTACGAGCAGTACTTC.